Listed here are 16 T cell receptor beta chains from one sample, sequenced in a study of monozygotic twins with inflammatory bowel disease. TCRdb reprocessed the 5' RACE reads, with one entry per CDR3 protein and no DNA. Its listing shows about 210,000 distinct CDR3 sequences. The sample comprised blood. The receptors were sampled from a human donor with ulcerative colitis or Crohn's disease, or a healthy co-twin of an affected twin (not recorded which).

The V gene is TRBV6-2 or TRBV6-3, the J gene TRBJ2-7; TCRdb designates TRBD1, a call that cannot be tested without DNA. The CDR3 runs to 15 residues. The V gene's germline CDR1 is MNHEY and CDR2 SVGEGT. The CDR3 loop reads CASSYAWDGYYEQYF.

The gene calls are TRBV19 and TRBJ2-3; the D call from TCRdb, TRBD2, cannot be confirmed without DNA. Per germline, CDR1 LNHDA and CDR2 SQIVND (reference sequence). The CDR3 consists of 17 residues. The CDR3: CASSIAQGAGGDDTQYF. The full variable domain, completed using reference TRBV19 and TRBJ2-3, is DGGITQSPKYLFRKEGQNVTLSCEQNLNHDAMYWYRQDPGQGLRLIYYSQIVNDFQKGDIAEGYSVSREKKESFPLTVTSAQKNPTAFYLCASSIAQGAGGDDTQYFGPGTRLTVL.

This chain links TRBV6-2 or TRBV6-3 with TRBJ2-7; TCRdb lists TRBD2, though no DNA is available to test this call. This CDR3 has 14 amino acids. Germline V gene data show CDR1 as MNHEY and CDR2 as SVGEGT. The CDR3 sequence: CASSFLAGAYEQYF.

The rearrangement joins TRBV20-1 to TRBJ2-7; the TCRdb call, TRBD1, lacks DNA for checking. The length of the CDR3 is 15 residues. Germline CDR1 DFQATT, CDR2 SNEGSKA (reference sequence). CDR3 protein: CSARDPRGRGSEQYF.

The V gene is TRBV4-3, the J gene TRBJ1-5; with no DNA, the TCRdb D assignment of TRBD1 cannot be verified. The CDR3 contains 19 residues. Germline V gives CDR1 LGHNA, CDR2 YSLEER. This CDR3 is CASSQDLLRVGADNQPQHF.

This sequence joins TRBV29-1 and TRBJ2-5; the D gene TCRdb calls, TRBD2, cannot be checked with no DNA. The V gene's germline CDR1 is SQVTM and CDR2 ANQGSEA. The CDR3 contains 14 residues. The CDR3: CSVPASGRTETQYF.

This rearrangement joins TRBV27 to TRBJ2-3; lacking DNA, the TRBD1 call made by TCRdb goes unchecked. The CDR3 totals 14 residues. The germline gives CDR1 MNHEY, CDR2 SMNVEV (reference sequence). The CDR3 protein is CASSLGGQLDTQYF.

The chain combines TRBV12-3 or TRBV12-4 with TRBJ1-6; the TCRdb call, TRBD1, lacks DNA for checking. This CDR3 spans 15 amino acids. CDR3 sequence: CASSPRSGGNSPLHF.

The gene calls are TRBV30 and TRBJ1-5; TCRdb lists TRBD1, though no DNA is available to test this call. The CDR3 loop spans 15 amino acids. Per the germline V gene, CDR1 is GTSNPN and CDR2 is SVGIG (reference sequence). The CDR3 loop is CAWSVPGGRNQPQHF.

This chain joins TRBV18 and TRBJ1-5; TCRdb names TRBD1, which stays unverified in the absence of DNA. The CDR3 consists of 15 residues. Germline CDR1 is KGHSH and CDR2 is LQKENI. The CDR3 sequence: CASSPGQGDNQPQHF.

The chain uses TRBV12-3 or TRBV12-4 and TRBJ1-1; TCRdb proposes TRBD1, but this gene call is untestable without DNA. CDR3 length equals 14 residues. This chain's CDR3 is CASTPRGDSAEAFF.

J is TRBJ2-3 and V is TRBV5-1. The CDR3 runs to 15 residues. Germline CDR1 reads SGHRS; CDR2 reads YFSETQ. The CDR3 sequence is CASSLAGKPTDTQYF.

V usage is TRBV7-9 and J usage is TRBJ1-4. This CDR3 has 16 amino acids. Germline lookup yields CDR1 SEHNR and CDR2 FQNEAQ (reference sequence). CDR3 in amino acids: CASSLRGSGTNEKLFF. Looking up the rest from reference TRBV7-9 and TRBJ1-4 gives the full variable domain: DTGVSQNPRHKITKRGQNVTFRCDPISEHNRLYWYRQTLGQGPEFLTYFQNEAQLEKSRLLSDRFSAERPKGSFSTLEIQRTEQGDSAMYLCASSLRGSGTNEKLFFGSGTQLSVL.

This sequence joins TRBV6-2 or TRBV6-3 and TRBJ2-1; the D call from TCRdb, TRBD2, cannot be confirmed without DNA. This CDR3 has 17 amino acids. Germline loops: CDR1 MNHEY, CDR2 SVGEGT. The CDR3 reads CASSSPPLAGFYNEQFF.

V usage is TRBV20-1 and J usage is TRBJ2-3; lacking DNA, the TRBD2 call made by TCRdb goes unchecked. This CDR3 has 15 residues. Germline CDR1 and CDR2: DFQATT and SNEGSKA (reference sequence). The CDR3 loop reads CSARLPSGSTDTQYF.

V gene TRBV30 combines with J gene TRBJ1-2; the D gene TCRdb calls, TRBD1, cannot be checked with no DNA. The CDR3 loop spans 13 amino acids. Germline V gene sequence: CDR1 GTSNPN, CDR2 SVGIG (reference sequence). CDR3 in amino acids: CAWSRDRPYGYTF.